Presented here are 3 T cell receptor beta chains from one specimen sequenced in a study of T cell responses to AZD1222 COVID-19 vaccine. Profiling relied on immunoSEQ multiplex PCR, and the TCRdb table lists in-frame clones only, not all of them. The data contain 25,000 to 30,000 clones, roughly 90% of them singletons. Specimen: peripheral blood, collected 28 days after the second AZD1222 dose. The receptors shown here come from an adult who received the AZD1222 COVID-19 vaccine.

The chain has TRBV19 and TRBJ1-2, with a weak D call TRBD1 (6 bases). The germline gives CDR1 LNHDA, CDR2 SQIVND (reference sequence). The CDR3 extends over 13 amino acids. Trimming shortened V by 7 bases and J by 5 bases, and 14 bases separated the two germline ends. CDR3: CASNTRQVYGYTF. In nucleotides, the CDR3 is TGTGCCAGTAATACCCGACAGGTATATGGCTACACCTTC. Using reference TRBV19 and TRBJ1-2 for the parts outside the CDR3, the full variable domain is DGGITQSPKYLFRKEGQNVTLSCEQNLNHDAMYWYRQDPGQGLRLIYYSQIVNDFQKGDIAEGYSVSREKKESFPLTVTSAQKNPTAFYLCASNTRQVYGYTFGSGTRLTVV.

The chain employs TRBV2 and TRBJ1-5, with TRBD1 matching over 7 bases. The CDR3 is 14 amino acids. Germline V gives CDR1 SNHLY, CDR2 FYNNEI. Trimming cost V 6 bases and J 1 base; bases outside gene matches: 3. CDR3 DNA sequence: TGTGCCAGCAGCGACAGGGTAAGCAATCAGCCCCAGCATTTT. Its protein product is CASSDRVSNQPQHF.

The chain couples TRBV24-1 to TRBJ2-1, with a possible D match to TRBD2 (5 bases). The CDR3 sequence is 17 residues long. V was trimmed by 5 bases and J by 5 bases, leaving 21 bases between them. Germline V lookup: CDR1 KGHDR, CDR2 SFDVKD. The CDR3 DNA is TGTGCCACCAGTGTAAGGGCCCTCAGCGGAGAAGACAATGAGCAGTTCTTC. Translation: CATSVRALSGEDNEQFF.